The 15 T cell receptor beta chains listed next were all sequenced from one sample in a study of blood T cell repertoires in COVID-19 (dated by TCRdb to about 2020). Preparation of the library involved the immunoSEQ multiplex PCR assay. Sourced from immuneACCESS, this table was stored by TCRdb with only in-frame sequences that have V and J called. A share of the clones is absent; for the studies checked, an unresolved V gene accounts for under half, and the remainder has no known explanation. The sample table records some 300,000 clones; 87% of these occur just once. More than 0.9% of the sample comes from the top ten. Sequenced sample: PBMCs or T cells enriched from blood (not recorded which). The receptors were sampled from a woman in her thirties who had recovered from COVID-19.

The rearrangement uses TRBV6-5 and TRBJ2-2; 10 bases are a match to TRBD1. J gave up 4 bases and V 7 bases, and 6 bases lay outside the gene matches. Germline values: CDR1 MNHEY, CDR2 SVGAGI. CDR3 length equals 15 residues. This CDR3 reads CASKKTGGPTGELFF. Written as DNA, the CDR3 is TGTGCCAGCAAAAAGACAGGGGGCCCCACCGGGGAGCTGTTTTTT.

J is TRBJ1-2 and V is TRBV5-1, with 7 bases identical to TRBD1. After removal of 2 bases from V and 7 bases from J, the junction contained 8 bases not matched to a gene. This CDR3 region has 14 residues. Germline V gene sequence: CDR1 SGHRS, CDR2 YFSETQ. The CDR3 DNA reads TGCGCCAGCAGCTTCGGGACAGCGGCCTTTGGCTACACCTTC. This gives the protein CASSFGTAAFGYTF.

This rearrangement joins TRBV19 to TRBJ1-4; D unclear. The V and J ends lost 6 bases and 5 bases respectively, with 16 bases between them. Germline V gives CDR1 LNHDA, CDR2 SQIVND (reference sequence). The length of the CDR3 is 15 residues. The CDR3 DNA is TGTGCCAGTAGCTCTCTAACAGAGATCAATGAAAAACTGTTTTTT. Protein sequence: CASSSLTEINEKLFF.

The chain is built from TRBV11-3 and TRBJ2-7, with D perhaps TRBD1 (5 bases). The V end was cut by 5 bases, the J end by 5 bases, with 13 bases between. The CDR3 totals 13 residues. Germline V gene lookup returns CDR1 SGHNT and CDR2 YENEEA. The CDR3 here is CASSRATGNEQYF. CDR3 DNA: TGTGCCAGCAGCCGAGCTACAGGTAACGAGCAGTACTTC.

This chain joins TRBV10-3 and TRBJ2-1, with a possible D match to TRBD2 (6 bases). The CDR3 is 15 amino acids. Trimming took 6 bases from V and 0 from J, leaving 12 bases between them. Germline CDR1 is ENHRY and CDR2 is SYGVKD. The CDR3 sequence is CAISHPGSSYNEQFF. The CDR3 bases are TGTGCCATCAGCCACCCCGGGAGCTCCTACAATGAGCAGTTCTTC.

This chain links TRBV4-1 with TRBJ2-7, with 7 bases that match TRBD1. V lost 3 bases, J lost 1 base, and 9 bases stayed unmatched. In germline, CDR1 is MGHRA, CDR2 YSYEKL. The CDR3 has 16 amino acids. The CDR3 nucleotides are TGCGCCAGCAGCCAGAACCGGGACAGATCTTCCTACGAGCAGTACTTC. Translating gives CASSQNRDRSSYEQYF.

The genes are TRBV5-4 and TRBJ2-1, with 7 bases that match TRBD1. The CDR3 sequence is 15 residues long. J was trimmed by 7 bases and V by 0 bases; bases with no gene match: 7. From germline, CDR1 is SGHNT and CDR2 YYREEE (reference sequence). Here the CDR3 reads CASSLGAAGGNEQFF. The CDR3 DNA reads as TGTGCCAGCAGCTTGGGGGCGGCAGGGGGAAATGAGCAGTTCTTC. The full variable domain, completed using reference TRBV5-4 and TRBJ2-1, is ETGVTQSPTHLIKTRGQQVTLRCSSQSGHNTVSWYQQALGQGPQFIFQYYREEENGRGNFPPRFSGLQFPNYSSELNVNALELDDSALYLCASSLGAAGGNEQFFGPGTRLTVL.

The chain is built from TRBV14 and TRBJ2-7; the D is unclear. Germline CDR1 and CDR2: SGHDN and FVKESK. V gave up 0 bases and J gave up 1 base, with 13 bases separating them. CDR3 length: 16 amino acids. The CDR3 here is CASSQDPSRLSYEQYF. Here the CDR3 DNA reads TGTGCCAGCAGCCAAGATCCCTCGAGGCTGTCCTACGAGCAGTACTTC.

This CDR3 reads CASRTGRNQPQHF. In DNA, the CDR3 is TGTGCCAGCAGGACAGGGAGGAATCAGCCCCAGCATTTT. The V and J genes are TRBV2 and TRBJ1-5; 7 nucleotides match TRBD1. Germline assignment: CDR1 SNHLY and CDR2 FYNNEI. V lost 6 bases, J lost 4 bases, and 3 bases stayed unmatched. The CDR3 loop spans 13 amino acids.

The CDR3 bases are TGCGCCAGCGTTGACAGCAAGGGCTATGGCTACACCTTC. This codes for CASVDSKGYGYTF. The V and J genes are TRBV10-2 and TRBJ1-2; possibly TRBD1 for D (5 bases). CDR1 and CDR2 (germline): WSHSY, SAAADI. Trimming left V 8 bases short and J 4 bases short, with 14 bases between. This CDR3 spans 13 amino acids.

This chain uses TRBV7-2 with TRBJ1-4; 7 bases are a match to TRBD1. The germline V gene has CDR1 SGHTA and CDR2 FQGNSA. Unmatched junction bases numbered 6, after V lost 5 bases and J lost 0 bases. The CDR3 consists of 16 residues. CDR3 nucleotide sequence: TGTGCCAGCAGCACAGGACAGGAGACAACTAATGAAAAACTGTTTTTT. Residues: CASSTGQETTNEKLFF. Complete variable domain (other parts from reference TRBV7-2 and TRBJ1-4): GAGVSQSPSNKVTEKGKDVELRCDPISGHTALYWYRQSLGQGLEFLIYFQGNSAPDKSGLPSDRFSAERTGGSVSTLTIQRTQQEDSAVYLCASSTGQETTNEKLFFGSGTQLSVL.

This sequence joins TRBV18 and TRBJ2-3; 8 nucleotides agree with TRBD2. The CDR3 length is 16 residues. V trimming: 3 bases; J trimming: 6 bases; junction bases outside the gene matches: 11. CDR1 is KGHSH, CDR2 LQKENI, per germline. The CDR3 DNA reads TGTGCCAGCTCACCTTTGGCGGGGGGCGAGACGGATACGCAGTATTTT. Residues: CASSPLAGGETDTQYF.

This chain links TRBV6-2 or TRBV6-3 with TRBJ1-1; 7 nucleotides match TRBD1. Germline CDR1 and CDR2: MNHEY and SVGEGT. The CDR3 extends over 14 amino acids. Germline trimming cut 5 bases from V and 4 bases from J; bases unmatched to any gene: 7. The chain's CDR3 is CASSKARQGTEAFF. CDR3 nucleotide sequence: TGTGCCAGCAGTAAAGCCCGACAGGGCACTGAAGCTTTCTTT.

The rearrangement uses TRBV30 and TRBJ2-3; TRBD2 aligns across 7 bases. Germline values: CDR1 GTSNPN, CDR2 SVGIG (reference sequence). Trimming at V came to 0 bases and at J to 6 bases, leaving 9 bases not matched to a gene. This CDR3 region has 15 residues. The CDR3 region has the DNA TGTGCCTGGAGTGTCGGTCAGCGGGGCCCGGATACGCAGTATTTT. This gives the protein CAWSVGQRGPDTQYF.

CDR3 coding DNA: TGCAGTGCTAGCCCGGGGGGCCAACTGTTTTTT. Its protein product is CSASPGGQLFF. V usage is TRBV20-1 and J usage is TRBJ1-4; a possible D gene is TRBD1 (6 bases). The CDR3 has 11 residues. Trimming pared 3 bases from V and 12 bases from J, leaving 11 bases between. Germline lookup yields CDR1 DFQATT and CDR2 SNEGSKA (reference sequence).